The 8 T cell receptor beta chains below come from one sample, sequenced in a study of cytomegalovirus exposure and HLA in healthy donors. The PCR contained 60 Vbeta and 13 Jbeta primers. Libraries were prepared by immunoSEQ multiplex PCR; TCRdb keeps only in-frame clonotypes and omits some of them. Of just over 200,000 clones in the sample, approximately 79% were seen once. The sequencing sample was made of PBMCs. All receptors derive from a man aged 50-59 years in good health and CMV-seronegative.

The chain employs TRBV27 and TRBJ2-1; TRBD2 aligns across 8 bases. Germline CDR1 MNHEY, CDR2 SMNVEV (reference sequence). The CDR3 contains 15 residues. V shed 5 bases, J shed 5 bases, and the junction held 8 bases outside the gene matches. CDR3 residues: CASSGSGSLDNEQFF. Here the CDR3 DNA reads TGTGCCAGCAGTGGGAGCGGGAGCCTCGACAATGAGCAGTTCTTC.

This clone has more than one count but fewer than ten. In DNA form, the CDR3 reads TGTGCCAGCAGCCCCTTCGTTCGTGAGCAGTTCTTC. Amino acids: CASSPFVREQFF. The genes are TRBV11-2 and TRBJ2-1; unclear D gene. The CDR3 consists of 12 residues. V was pared by 5 bases and J by 9 bases, with 11 bases between. In germline, CDR1 is SGHAT, CDR2 FQNNGV. The full variable domain, rest sourced from reference TRBV11-2 and TRBJ2-1, is EAGVAQSPRYKIIEKRQSVAFWCNPISGHATLYWYQQILGQGPKLLIQFQNNGVVDDSQLPKDRFSAERLKGVDSTLKIQPAKLEDSAVYLCASSPFVREQFFGPGTRLTVL.

The rearrangement joins TRBV6-5 to TRBJ1-2; D is possibly TRBD1 (6 bases). CDR1 and CDR2 (germline): MNHEY, SVGAGI. The CDR3 runs 14 residues. Trimming took off 4 bases at V and 3 bases at J, with 12 bases between the two ends. CDR3 DNA: TGTGCCAGCAGTTTGACAGGAAAGTACTATGGCTACACCTTC. Translated, it gives CASSLTGKYYGYTF.

V usage is TRBV15 and J usage is TRBJ2-1; D uncertain. Germline V gene sequence: CDR1 LNHNV, CDR2 YYDKDF (reference sequence). V lost 0 bases to trimming and J lost 8 bases, with 17 bases between them. The CDR3 spans 16 residues. The CDR3 here is CATSRETRVSMYEQFF. For the CDR3, the DNA is TGTGCCACCAGCAGAGAAACACGGGTCTCTATGTATGAGCAGTTCTTC.

This chain connects TRBV13 to TRBJ1-4; 7 bases match TRBD1. Germline CDR1 PRHDT, CDR2 FYEKMQ (reference sequence). This CDR3 region has 13 residues. V gave up 8 bases and J gave up 9 bases; unmatched junction bases: 9. The chain's CDR3 is CASSQGGLKKLFF. CDR3 bases: TGTGCCAGCTCCCAGGGGGGACTGAAAAAACTGTTTTTT.

The rearrangement uses TRBV10-3 and TRBJ2-3; 8 bases align to TRBD1. The germline CDR1 and CDR2 sequences are ENHRY and SYGVKD. The CDR3 extends over 17 amino acids. The J segment lost 4 bases and the V segment lost 4 bases, leaving 13 bases of the junction unmatched. Here the CDR3 reads CAISGALDRGSADTQYF. CDR3 nucleotide sequence: TGTGCCATCAGTGGTGCCCTTGACAGGGGTAGCGCAGATACGCAGTATTTT.

V gene TRBV4-2 combines with J gene TRBJ2-2; 7 bases align to TRBD2. Trimming at V came to 4 bases and at J to 0 bases, leaving 5 bases not matched to a gene. This CDR3 has 16 residues. CDR1 LGHNA and CDR2 YNFKEQ come from the germline V gene. The CDR3 loop reads CASSLPLAANTGELFF. For the CDR3, the DNA is TGTGCCAGCAGCCTTCCTCTAGCGGCGAACACCGGGGAGCTGTTTTTT.

The J gene is TRBJ1-1, the V gene TRBV5-1; D gene uncertain. The V gene lost 0 bases and the J gene lost 0 bases, with 9 bases spanning the gap. Germline CDR1 is SGHRS and CDR2 is YFSETQ. This CDR3 comprises 15 residues. CDR3 loop: CASSLGFGMNTEAFF. DNA of the CDR3: TGCGCCAGCAGCTTGGGTTTCGGGATGAACACTGAAGCTTTCTTT.